The 12 T cell receptor beta chains below come from one sample, sequenced in a study of graft-versus-host responses after intestinal transplantation. Processing was applied to graft tissue in order to liberate intraepithelial and lamina propria lymphocytes. Some clones are missing from TCRdb's copy, which holds only in-frame ones; the method was immunoSEQ multiplex PCR. The table includes about 19,000 clones, under 75% detected once. This sample comprised ileum tissue, obtained roughly three weeks after intestinal transplant. The source is a human patient who received an intestinal transplant, so some T cells may come from the graft donor.

The rearrangement uses TRBV5-4 and TRBJ1-2; D is unclear. Trimming pared 3 bases from V and 4 bases from J, leaving 13 bases between. Germline CDR1 and CDR2: SGHNT and YYREEE (reference sequence). The CDR3 is made up of 14 amino acids. The CDR3 sequence: CASSSGPRGYGYTF. CDR3 DNA: TGTGCCAGCAGCTCCGGGCCTCGGGGCTATGGCTACACCTTC.

The V call is TRBV13, the J call TRBJ2-3; 7 bases line up with TRBD1. CDR3 length: 12 residues. The ends lost 8 bases at V and 3 bases at J; junction bases unmatched: 2. CDR1 and CDR2 (germline): PRHDT, FYEKMQ (reference sequence). CDR3 coding DNA: TGTGCCAGCCTACAGGGGACAGATACGCAGTATTTT. This codes for CASLQGTDTQYF. Complete variable domain (other parts from reference TRBV13 and TRBJ2-3): AAGVIQSPRHLIKEKRETATLKCYPIPRHDTVYWYQQGPGQDPQFLISFYEKMQSDKGSIPDRFSAQQFSDYHSELNMSSLELGDSALYFCASLQGTDTQYFGPGTRLTVL.

A single count supports this clone. The chain uses TRBV10-2 and TRBJ2-7; D possibly corresponds to TRBD2 (6 bases). Trimming took 6 bases from V and 6 from J, leaving 18 bases between them. The CDR3 extends over 14 amino acids. Germline V lookup: CDR1 WSHSY, CDR2 SAAADI. The CDR3 coding sequence is TGCGCCAGCAGAGCAGAGGGAGGCACAATCGAGCAGTACTTC. Its protein is CASRAEGGTIEQYF.

A few counts support this clone. Here the CDR3 reads CASSPRQDRLPYEQYF. CDR3 in DNA: TGTGCCAGCAGCCCAAGACAAGACAGGCTTCCTTACGAGCAGTACTTC. The chain is built from TRBV5-5 and TRBJ2-7; perhaps TRBD1 as D (6 bases). The CDR3 extends over 16 amino acids. The V gene's germline CDR1 is SGHKS and CDR2 YYEKEE (reference sequence). V lost 4 bases to trimming and J lost 4 bases, with 21 bases between them.

The gene calls are TRBV5-4 and TRBJ2-5, with TRBD2 matching 13 bases. Germline trimming cut 1 base from V and 7 bases from J; bases unmatched to any gene: 13. The CDR3 is made up of 18 amino acids. Germline values: CDR1 SGHNT, CDR2 YYREEE (reference sequence). The CDR3 is CASSLRTSGGALGRTQYF. CDR3 in DNA: TGTGCCAGCAGCTTGCGCACTAGCGGGGGGGCGTTAGGCCGGACCCAGTACTTC.

V is TRBV27 and J is TRBJ1-6; TRBD1 aligns across 9 bases. From germline, CDR1 is MNHEY and CDR2 SMNVEV (reference sequence). Germline trimming cut 3 bases from V and 12 bases from J; bases unmatched to any gene: 12. The CDR3 spans 16 residues. As DNA, the CDR3 is TGTGCCAGCAGTTTGGTTTTCGGGACAGGGTACTTACCCCTCCACTTT. Amino acid sequence: CASSLVFGTGYLPLHF.

V is TRBV19 and J is TRBJ2-7, with 11 bases matching TRBD1. The junction had 8 bases not matched to a gene; V was cut back by 10 bases and J by 6 bases. The CDR3 runs to 13 residues. Germline V gene lookup returns CDR1 LNHDA and CDR2 SQIVND (reference sequence). As DNA, the CDR3 is TGTGCCACTTCCTCCGGGACAGGGGGCGAGCAGTACTTC. It codes for CATSSGTGGEQYF.

The rearrangement links TRBV5-1 to TRBJ2-1; D not certain. CDR3 length: 15 residues. The germline V and J ends were trimmed by 0 bases and 1 base, with 8 bases remaining between them. Germline CDR1 reads SGHRS; CDR2 reads YFSETQ. CDR3 sequence: CASSLEEQSYNEQFF. The CDR3 DNA follows: TGCGCCAGCAGCTTGGAAGAACAATCCTACAATGAGCAGTTCTTC.

CDR3 nucleotides: TGTGCCTGGAGTCACAGTTTAAATCAGCCCCAGCATTTT. It specifies CAWSHSLNQPQHF. The rearrangement links TRBV30 to TRBJ1-5; D ambiguous. CDR1 is GTSNPN and CDR2 is SVGIG in the germline V gene (reference sequence). CDR3 length: 13 residues. Trimming removed 2 bases from V and 4 bases from J, with 9 bases in between.

The chain carries TRBV4-3 and TRBJ1-5; D ambiguous. This CDR3 has 15 amino acids. Germline assignment: CDR1 LGHNA and CDR2 YSLEER. V was clipped by 4 bases and J by 0 bases, with 10 bases between them. CDR3 coding DNA: TGCGCCAGCAGCCCGGACGGGGATAGCAATCAGCCCCAGCATTTT. Residues: CASSPDGDSNQPQHF.

This clone showed up just a few times. Other DNA variants within this sample encode the same CDR3. The gene calls are TRBV6-1 and TRBJ2-1, with a weak D call TRBD2 (7 bases). The ends were cut back, 2 bases at V and 4 bases at J, with 15 bases in the middle. The CDR3 extends over 16 amino acids. Germline V gives CDR1 MNHNS, CDR2 SASEGT. CDR3 DNA: TGTGCCAGCAGTGAACTGAGGGGGGGAAGGTACAATGAGCAGTTCTTC. It encodes CASSELRGGRYNEQFF.

The gene calls are TRBV29-1 and TRBJ2-1, with 7 bases that match TRBD1. Germline loops: CDR1 SQVTM, CDR2 ANQGSEA. The CDR3 length is 12 residues. With 6 bases clipped from V and 3 bases from J, the junction kept 2 bases outside the gene matches. In DNA, the CDR3 is TGCAGCGTCGACAGGGACTACAATGAGCAGTTCTTC. As protein: CSVDRDYNEQFF.